The 20 T cell receptor beta chains listed next were all sequenced from one sample in a study of shared clonotypes between healthy human individuals. Profiling relied on immunoSEQ multiplex PCR, and the TCRdb table lists in-frame clones only, not all of them. The table shows about a million clones, with approximately 75% occurring only once. The sequenced sample was memory CD4+ T cells from PBMCs. Indicated subset: CD45RA-negative fraction. The receptors here all came from a man younger than 35 in good health. Some clones in this sample may be carry-over from other donors' samples.

J is TRBJ1-1 and V is TRBV7-9, with D maybe TRBD1 (6 bases). The CDR3 consists of 15 residues. The germline V and J ends were trimmed by 6 bases and 1 base, with 15 bases remaining between them. In germline, CDR1 is SEHNR, CDR2 FQNEAQ (reference sequence). CDR3 sequence (DNA): TGTGCCAGCAGGGGTCAACAGGGCCCGAACACTGAAGCTTTCTTT. It codes for CASRGQQGPNTEAFF.

This clone has just a few counts. The chain is built from TRBV4-2 and TRBJ2-3; 11 bases are shared with TRBD2. CDR1 is LGHNA and CDR2 is YNFKEQ in the germline V gene. The CDR3 loop spans 14 amino acids. The junction had 3 bases not matched to a gene; V was cut back by 7 bases and J by 3 bases. CDR3 sequence (DNA): TGTGCCAGCAAACTAGCGGGAGATACAGATACGCAGTATTTT. This codes for CASKLAGDTDTQYF.

The CDR3 coding sequence is TGCGCCAGCAGCTTGGGGGGGCCGACTAACTATGGCTACACCTTC. This encodes CASSLGGPTNYGYTF. V gene TRBV5-1 combines with J gene TRBJ1-2, with D maybe TRBD1 (6 bases). Germline V CDR1 and CDR2: SGHRS, YFSETQ. This CDR3 has 15 amino acids. Between the trimmed V and J ends, which lost 0 bases and 0 bases, there was a span of 9 bases.

The rearrangement links TRBV7-2 to TRBJ2-7, with TRBD2 matching 8 bases. The germline V gene has CDR1 SGHTA and CDR2 FQGNSA. With 5 bases clipped from V and 6 bases from J, the junction kept 9 bases outside the gene matches. The CDR3 sequence is 14 residues long. This chain's CDR3 is CASSPSGPTSEQYF. The CDR3 DNA follows: TGTGCCAGCAGCCCTAGCGGGCCGACCTCCGAGCAGTACTTC.

The gene calls are TRBV30 and TRBJ1-5; tentatively, D is TRBD1 (5 bases). Germline CDR1 GTSNPN, CDR2 SVGIG (reference sequence). This CDR3 contains 14 residues. The V end lost 2 bases, the J end lost 3 bases, and 11 bases lay between the germline ends. The CDR3 loop reads CAWSSTGLNQPQHF. The CDR3 DNA is TGTGCCTGGAGTTCGACGGGACTCAATCAGCCCCAGCATTTT. Using reference TRBV30 and TRBJ1-5 for the parts outside the CDR3, the full variable domain is SQTIHQWPATLVQPVGSPLSLECTVEGTSNPNLYWYRQAAGRGLQLLFYSVGIGQISSEVPQNLSASRPQDRQFILSSKKLLLSDSGFYLCAWSSTGLNQPQHFGDGTRLSIL.

The chain has TRBV7-2 and TRBJ1-6, with 7 bases lining up with TRBD1. V was pared by 5 bases and J by 8 bases, with 9 bases of the junction left unmatched. The CDR3 is made up of 15 amino acids. Germline-derived CDR1 and CDR2 are SGHTA and FQGNSA. Written as DNA, the CDR3 is TGTGCCAGCAGCCCCCGTGCGCAGGGGGATTCACCCCTCCACTTT. It specifies CASSPRAQGDSPLHF.

The chain joins TRBV7-9 to TRBJ1-4; D uncertain. Germline assignment: CDR1 SEHNR and CDR2 FQNEAQ (reference sequence). The CDR3 is made up of 13 amino acids. V lost 0 bases to trimming and J lost 10 bases, with 9 bases between them. The CDR3 DNA sequence: TGTGCCAGCAGCTTAGCGACGATAGGAAAACTGTTTTTT. Protein sequence: CASSLATIGKLFF.

This rearrangement joins TRBV28 to TRBJ2-2, with a tentative D call TRBD2 (6 bases). Germline V gene lookup returns CDR1 MDHEN and CDR2 SYDVKM. V was trimmed by 10 bases and J by 3 bases, leaving 18 bases between them. The CDR3 is made up of 15 amino acids. The CDR3 DNA is TGTGCCACCCTCCTGGGAGGTGTTGACACCGGGGAGCTGTTTTTT. Protein sequence: CATLLGGVDTGELFF.

The CDR3 sequence: CASSLGTGEKEQYF. The CDR3 nucleotides are TGTGCCAGCAGCTTAGGGACGGGTGAAAAGGAGCAGTACTTC. The chain uses TRBV11-2 and TRBJ2-7; D remains unclear. This CDR3 has 14 residues. V lost 1 base to trimming and J lost 7 bases, with 14 bases between them. Germline CDR1 reads SGHAT; CDR2 reads FQNNGV.

The chain has TRBV28 and TRBJ1-5; no firm D call. This CDR3 is 13 amino acids long. V was trimmed by 6 bases and J by 11 bases, leaving 17 bases between them. Germline V gene data show CDR1 as MDHEN and CDR2 as SYDVKM. The CDR3 bases are TGTGCCAGCAGCTTTCAGACGGACTGGGCCCAGCATTTT. This gives the protein CASSFQTDWAQHF.

The chain carries TRBV7-2 and TRBJ2-5, with D perhaps TRBD1 (6 bases). Germline V gives CDR1 SGHTA, CDR2 FQGNSA. CDR3 length equals 13 residues. V was pared by 8 bases and J by 3 bases, with 13 bases between. CDR3 sequence (DNA): TGTGCCAGCGGCCGGGACATCGAAGAGACCCAGTACTTC. Protein sequence: CASGRDIEETQYF.

The V call is TRBV7-8, the J call TRBJ2-5; D tentatively fits TRBD1 or TRBD2 (6 bases each). V was trimmed by 4 bases and J by 5 bases, leaving 11 bases between them. The CDR3 sequence is 13 residues long. Germline values: CDR1 SGHVS, CDR2 FQNEAQ. Here the CDR3 reads CASSSRGRETQYF. CDR3 nucleotides: TGTGCCAGCAGCTCAAGGGGGAGGGAGACCCAGTACTTC.

The chain combines TRBV5-5 with TRBJ1-4; unclear D gene. V was pared by 1 base and J by 8 bases, with 12 bases between. CDR3 length: 14 residues. Germline-derived CDR1 and CDR2 are SGHKS and YYEKEE (reference sequence). This chain's CDR3 is CASSLTDGGEKLFF. CDR3 coding DNA: TGTGCCAGCAGCTTGACAGACGGAGGCGAAAAACTGTTTTTT.

This chain joins TRBV10-1 and TRBJ2-7, with TRBD2 matching 10 bases. Trimming cost V 2 bases and J 9 bases; bases outside gene matches: 4. The V gene's germline CDR1 is WNHNN and CDR2 SYGVQD (reference sequence). The length of the CDR3 is 13 residues. The CDR3 bases are TGCGCCAGCAGTGAGGGAACTAGCGGGGTGCAGTACTTC. Translated: CASSEGTSGVQYF.

Points on this clone: This CDR3 is also generated by other DNA sequences in the sample. The V and J genes are TRBV5-5 and TRBJ2-7, with D uncertain. CDR3 length: 11 residues. Germline assignment: CDR1 SGHKS and CDR2 YYEKEE (reference sequence). V lost 0 bases to trimming and J lost 7 bases, with 5 bases between them. The CDR3 nucleotides read TGTGCCAGCAGCTTGGGCGCAGAGCAGTACTTC. This codes for CASSLGAEQYF.

V and J are TRBV5-1 and TRBJ1-1; D call uncertain. This CDR3 comprises 19 residues. Trimming took 2 bases from V and 7 from J, leaving 30 bases between them. CDR1 SGHRS and CDR2 YFSETQ come from the germline V gene. The CDR3 is CASSLSPVTGRFIPDEAFF. CDR3 sequence (DNA): TGCGCCAGCAGCTTATCTCCGGTGACGGGTCGTTTTATCCCCGATGAAGCTTTCTTT.

This clone was observed at least ten times. V and J are TRBV5-6 and TRBJ2-7, with D possibly TRBD2 on 6 matching bases. The CDR3 is 15 residues long. Germline assignment: CDR1 SGHDT and CDR2 YYEEEE. Trimming pared 3 bases from V and 5 bases from J, leaving 18 bases between. The CDR3 DNA sequence: TGTGCCAGCAGCTCCGGAGCGGGTTCTAGGGACGAGCAGTACTTC. Its protein is CASSSGAGSRDEQYF.

The chain is built from TRBV6-6 and TRBJ1-1; TRBD1 matches 8 bases. The CDR3 contains 13 residues. Germline values: CDR1 MNHNY, CDR2 SVGAGI (reference sequence). The trim removed 6 bases at V and 7 bases at J, leaving 7 bases unmatched. CDR3 DNA: TGTGCCAGCAGCCTCCCAGGGGGCATTGAAGCTTTCTTT. Protein product: CASSLPGGIEAFF.

The chain combines TRBV2 with TRBJ2-5; D unclear. Between the trimmed V and J ends, which lost 6 bases and 4 bases, there was a span of 12 bases. The length of the CDR3 is 13 residues. Germline V gene lookup returns CDR1 SNHLY and CDR2 FYNNEI. The CDR3: CASSTGRRETQYF. Here the CDR3 DNA reads TGTGCCAGCAGCACCGGGCGACGAGAGACCCAGTACTTC.

V usage is TRBV19 and J usage is TRBJ1-1, with a tentative D call TRBD1 (5 bases). From germline, CDR1 is LNHDA and CDR2 SQIVND (reference sequence). The CDR3 totals 13 residues. Trimming shortened V by 6 bases and J by 1 base, and 9 bases separated the two germline ends. Here the CDR3 reads CASRPQANTEAFF. CDR3 coding DNA: TGTGCCAGTAGACCACAGGCGAACACTGAAGCTTTCTTT. The full variable domain, in which reference TRBV19 and TRBJ1-1 provide the parts outside the CDR3, is DGGITQSPKYLFRKEGQNVTLSCEQNLNHDAMYWYRQDPGQGLRLIYYSQIVNDFQKGDIAEGYSVSREKKESFPLTVTSAQKNPTAFYLCASRPQANTEAFFGQGTRLTVV.